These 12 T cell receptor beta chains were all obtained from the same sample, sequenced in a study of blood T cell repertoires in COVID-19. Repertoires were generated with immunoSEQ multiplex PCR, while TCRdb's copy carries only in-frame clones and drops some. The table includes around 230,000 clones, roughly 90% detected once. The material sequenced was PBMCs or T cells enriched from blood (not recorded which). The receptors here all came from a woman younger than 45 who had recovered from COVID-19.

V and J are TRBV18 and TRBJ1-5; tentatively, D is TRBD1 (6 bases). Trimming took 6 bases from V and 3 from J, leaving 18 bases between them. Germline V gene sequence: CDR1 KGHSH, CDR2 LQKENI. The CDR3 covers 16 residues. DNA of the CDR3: TGTGCCAGCTCCCTAAACAGGGAGGGTTTCAATCAGCCCCAGCATTTT. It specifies CASSLNREGFNQPQHF.

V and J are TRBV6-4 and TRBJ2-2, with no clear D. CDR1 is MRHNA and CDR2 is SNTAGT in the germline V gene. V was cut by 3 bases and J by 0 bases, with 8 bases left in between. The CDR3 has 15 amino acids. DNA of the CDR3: TGTGCCAGCAGTGAAGAGAACGCGAACACCGGGGAGCTGTTTTTT. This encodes CASSEENANTGELFF.

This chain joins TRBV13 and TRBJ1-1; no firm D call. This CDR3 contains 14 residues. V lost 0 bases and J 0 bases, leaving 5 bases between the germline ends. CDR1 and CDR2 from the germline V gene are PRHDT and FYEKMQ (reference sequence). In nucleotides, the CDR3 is TGTGCCAGCAGCTTAGGTCAGTTGAACACTGAAGCTTTCTTT. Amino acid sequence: CASSLGQLNTEAFF.

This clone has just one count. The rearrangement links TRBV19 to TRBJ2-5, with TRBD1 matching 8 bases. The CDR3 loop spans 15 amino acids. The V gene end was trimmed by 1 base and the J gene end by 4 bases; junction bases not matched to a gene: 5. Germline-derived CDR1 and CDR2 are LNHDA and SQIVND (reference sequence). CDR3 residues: CASSIGGQAPETQYF. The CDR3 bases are TGTGCCAGTAGTATAGGGGGACAGGCACCAGAGACCCAGTACTTC.

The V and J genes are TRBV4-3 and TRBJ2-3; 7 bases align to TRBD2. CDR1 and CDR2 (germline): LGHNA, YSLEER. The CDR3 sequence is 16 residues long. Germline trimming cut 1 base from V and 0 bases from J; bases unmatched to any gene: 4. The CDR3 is CASSQATGGSTDTQYF. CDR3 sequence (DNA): TGCGCCAGCAGCCAAGCTACGGGGGGAAGCACAGATACGCAGTATTTT.

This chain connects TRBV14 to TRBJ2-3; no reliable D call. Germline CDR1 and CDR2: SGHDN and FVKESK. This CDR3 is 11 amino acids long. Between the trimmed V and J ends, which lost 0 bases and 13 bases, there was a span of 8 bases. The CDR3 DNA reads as TGTGCCAGCAGCCAAGAGGGTCGGGAGTATTTT. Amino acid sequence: CASSQEGREYF. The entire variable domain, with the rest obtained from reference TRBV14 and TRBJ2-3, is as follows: EAGVTQFPSHSVIEKGQTVTLRCDPISGHDNLYWYRRVMGKEIKFLLHFVKESKQDESGMPNNRFLAERTGGTYSTLKVQPAELEDSGVYFCASSQEGREYFGPGTRLTVL.

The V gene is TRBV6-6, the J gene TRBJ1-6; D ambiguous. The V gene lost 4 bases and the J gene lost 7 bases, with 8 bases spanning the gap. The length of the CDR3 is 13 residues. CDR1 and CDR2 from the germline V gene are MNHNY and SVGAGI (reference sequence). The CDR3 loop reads CASSLERNSPLHF. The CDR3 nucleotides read TGTGCCAGCAGTTTAGAACGGAATTCACCCCTCCACTTT.

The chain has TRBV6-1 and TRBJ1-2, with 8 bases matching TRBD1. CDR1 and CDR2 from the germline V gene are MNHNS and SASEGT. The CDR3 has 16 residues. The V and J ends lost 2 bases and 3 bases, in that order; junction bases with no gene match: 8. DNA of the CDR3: TGTGCCAGCAGTGAACCGTGGACAGGGTGGGACTATGGCTACACCTTC. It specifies CASSEPWTGWDYGYTF.

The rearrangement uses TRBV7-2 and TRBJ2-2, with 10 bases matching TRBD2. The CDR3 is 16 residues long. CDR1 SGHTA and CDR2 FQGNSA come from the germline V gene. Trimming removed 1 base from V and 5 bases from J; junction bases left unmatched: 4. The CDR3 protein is CASSLGRAGGTGELFF. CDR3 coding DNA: TGTGCCAGCAGCTTAGGGAGAGCGGGGGGGACCGGGGAGCTGTTTTTT.

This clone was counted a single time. CDR3 sequence reads: CASSLSRRLNTEAFF. CDR3 nucleotide sequence: TGTGCCAGCAGTTTATCGCGCAGGTTGAACACTGAAGCTTTCTTT. This chain uses TRBV27 with TRBJ1-1; D not resolved. In germline, CDR1 is MNHEY, CDR2 SMNVEV (reference sequence). Trimming took off 0 bases at V and 0 bases at J, with 8 bases between the two ends. There are 15 residues in the CDR3.

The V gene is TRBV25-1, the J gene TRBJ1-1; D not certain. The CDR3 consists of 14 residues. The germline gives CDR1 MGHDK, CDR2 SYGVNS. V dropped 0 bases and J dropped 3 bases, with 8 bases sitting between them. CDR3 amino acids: CASSEYGDHTEAFF. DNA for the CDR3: TGTGCCAGCAGTGAATACGGGGATCACACTGAAGCTTTCTTT.

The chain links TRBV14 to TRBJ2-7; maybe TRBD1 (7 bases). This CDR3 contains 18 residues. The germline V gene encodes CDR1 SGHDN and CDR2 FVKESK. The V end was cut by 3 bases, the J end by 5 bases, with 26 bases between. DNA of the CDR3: TGTGCCAGCAGCCATGCCAGCGTCCCTATACAGGGGAGGAACGAGCAGTACTTC. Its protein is CASSHASVPIQGRNEQYF.